The clone carrying this T cell receptor beta chain came up once. One end of the junction does not line up with germline, which may come from a read error. This CDR3 comprises 17 residues. Germline values: CDR1 MNHEY, CDR2 SMNVEV (reference sequence). This sample is part of a study of cytomegalovirus exposure and HLA in healthy donors. Primers included in the PCR were 60 Vbeta and 13 Jbeta primers. TCRdb's copy holds only in-frame clones and misses some; the assay was immunoSEQ multiplex PCR. The sample consists of 300,000 or so clones, roughly four fifths of them appearing once. What was sequenced was PBMCs. The origin of this receptor is a woman aged 40-49 years in good health and CMV-seropositive. This chain joins TRBV27 and TRBJ2-7; TRBD2 agrees at 8 bases. Written as DNA, the CDR3 is TGTGCCAGCAGTTTGGACTCTAGCGGGCCCACCTCCCACGAGCAGTACTTC. It translates to CASSLDSSGPTSHEQYF.